This T cell receptor (beta chain) comes out of a study of PD-1 and CTLA-4 blockade in melanoma. CDR3 length: 18 amino acids. J lost 2 bases, V lost 1 base, and 10 bases had no gene match. Germline V gives CDR1 SGHAT, CDR2 FQNNGV. Here immunoSEQ multiplex PCR was the method, and the copy in TCRdb shows in-frame clones only, minus some. The repertoire holds 30,000 to 35,000 clones, less than 95% seen once, with roughly 9% in the top ten. The J gene is TRBJ2-5, the V gene TRBV11-2; TRBD2 matches 10 bases. The sample consisted of CD8+ T cells from peripheral blood, taken from a patient given anti-PD-1 treatment. The receptor's source is a human donor with melanoma. In DNA form, the CDR3 reads TGTGCCAGCAGCTTAGTACCTAGCGGGAGTCGGGAGCAAGAGACCCAGTACTTC. It specifies CASSLVPSGSREQETQYF.